The 9 T cell receptor beta chains presented below share a single source sample, sequenced in a study of blood T cell repertoires in COVID-19. The protocol was immunoSEQ multiplex PCR, while the TCRdb copy is restricted to in-frame clones and leaves out a portion. The sample yields about 130,000 clones, roughly 71% seen once. Sequencing used peripheral blood. These receptors came from a man older than 75 with acute or convalescent COVID-19.

The chain joins TRBV5-4 to TRBJ2-5; 8 nucleotides match TRBD1. V lost 4 bases and J lost 5; bases outside the gene matches: 7. CDR3 length: 14 amino acids. The germline CDR1 and CDR2 sequences are SGHNT and YYREEE (reference sequence). The CDR3 coding sequence is TGTGCCAGCAGCCCCCCAGGGGGCAGCGAGACCCAGTACTTC. The encoded protein is CASSPPGGSETQYF.

The chain links TRBV15 to TRBJ1-2; TRBD1 aligns across 7 bases. CDR1 and CDR2 (germline): LNHNV, YYDKDF (reference sequence). The CDR3 is 14 amino acids. V was clipped by 1 base and J by 8 bases; unmatched bases: 7. CDR3 bases: TGTGCCACCAGCAGAGGTTTAACAGGGGACGGCTACACCTTC. Its protein product is CATSRGLTGDGYTF.

This chain connects TRBV6-6 to TRBJ1-2; 10 bases map to TRBD1. V shed 5 bases and J 3 bases; nucleotides not matched to a gene: 3. Germline CDR1 reads MNHNY; CDR2 reads SVGAGI (reference sequence). The CDR3 sequence is 14 residues long. CDR3 region: CASSPGTGDYGYTF. The CDR3 DNA follows: TGTGCCAGCAGTCCGGGGACAGGGGACTATGGCTACACCTTC.

The rearrangement links TRBV4-1 to TRBJ2-1, with 9 positions matching TRBD2. The J segment lost 4 bases and the V segment lost 0 bases, leaving 4 bases of the junction unmatched. Germline lookup yields CDR1 MGHRA and CDR2 YSYEKL. This CDR3 spans 16 amino acids. The CDR3 DNA sequence: TGCGCCAGCAGCCAAGAGGGCGGGGGGGGTTACAATGAGCAGTTCTTC. It translates to CASSQEGGGGYNEQFF.

DNA of the CDR3: TGTGCCAGCAGTGAATCGGCAGGGGCCCGATTCGGTGAGCAGTTCTTC. Its translation is CASSESAGARFGEQFF. V usage is TRBV6-1 and J usage is TRBJ2-1, with D possibly being TRBD1 (6 bases). Deletions cut 2 bases from V and 9 bases from J, with 20 bases between. The CDR3 covers 16 residues. Germline V CDR1 and CDR2: MNHNS, SASEGT.

The chain has TRBV4-2 and TRBJ1-1; D unresolved. The CDR3 covers 14 residues. Germline values: CDR1 LGHNA, CDR2 YNFKEQ. Trimming stripped 0 bases from V and 2 bases from J, with 7 bases between. CDR3: CASSQDRGNTEAFF. CDR3 nucleotide sequence: TGTGCCAGCAGCCAAGATCGAGGAAACACTGAAGCTTTCTTT.

The V gene is TRBV28, the J gene TRBJ1-4; D is undetermined. CDR1 and CDR2 (germline): MDHEN, SYDVKM. V lost 5 bases, J lost 3 bases, and 13 bases lay in between. CDR3 size: 15 residues. Here the CDR3 reads CASSMIGDSNEKLFF. As DNA, the CDR3 is TGTGCCAGCAGTATGATCGGGGATTCTAATGAAAAACTGTTTTTT.

This clone was picked up one time. The J gene is TRBJ2-6, the V gene TRBV29-1, with a weak D call TRBD1 (5 bases). This CDR3 has 15 residues. Germline CDR1 is SQVTM and CDR2 is ANQGSEA. V dropped 3 bases and J dropped 0 bases, with 9 bases sitting between them. CDR3 DNA sequence: TGCAGCGTTGAGCTACAGGACTCTGGGGCCAACGTCCTGACTTTC. Translation: CSVELQDSGANVLTF.

This clone was observed once. The J gene is TRBJ2-5, the V gene TRBV6-7; 7 bases agree with TRBD1. TRBV6-7 is reported as an ORF; its role is uncertain. This CDR3 is 16 amino acids long. V was pared by 6 bases and J by 5 bases, with 15 bases of the junction left unmatched. The CDR3 bases are TGTGCCAGCAGCCTCCGTGAGACAGGGTACCGGGAGACCCAGTACTTC. It specifies CASSLRETGYRETQYF.